The sequence of this T cell receptor beta chain was determined in a study of CD8 T cells in ankylosing spondylitis. Per germline, CDR1 SGHTA and CDR2 FQGNSA. This CDR3 is 14 amino acids long. V was trimmed by 6 bases and J by 4 bases, leaving 13 bases between them. The authors made TCR beta libraries by quantitative 5'-RACE with molecular barcodes. Via MiXCR, TCRdb re-called the 5' RACE reads, giving one row per CDR3 protein. The sample holds about 140,000 distinct CDR3 sequences, approximately 10% seen once. Ten or more counts support this clonotype. Its antigen is not known. Study-wide findings and caveats: Reported data indicate significant enrichment of disease-linked clones within matched ankylosing spondylitis synovial fluid. A TCR beta motif of fewer than ten highly homologous variants seemed to mark ankylosing spondylitis blood.

This chain uses TRBV7-2 with TRBJ1-5, with a weak D call TRBD1 (5 bases). Sequenced: blood, either unsorted or a sorted T cell fraction (not recorded which). This TCR came from a female donor with ankylosing spondylitis or in good health (not recorded which). For the CDR3, the DNA is TGTGCCAGCAGTAGGGGATCCGGGAATCAGCCCCAGCATTTT. Translated: CASSRGSGNQPQHF. The variable domain in full, completed from reference TRBV7-2 and TRBJ1-5, reads GAGVSQSPSNKVTEKGKDVELRCDPISGHTALYWYRQSLGQGLEFLIYFQGNSAPDKSGLPSDRFSAERTGGSVSTLTIQRTQQEDSAVYLCASSRGSGNQPQHFGDGTRLSIL.